This T cell receptor (beta chain) was documented in a study of OX40 agonist ivuxolimab in advanced cancers. With regard to the full study: Ivuxolimab was a fully human IgG2 agonistic monoclonal antibody targeting the costimulatory receptor OX40 (CD134). Intravenous ivuxolimab was administered to patients every 2 weeks at six dose levels: 0.01, 0.1, 0.3, 1.5, 3 and 10 mg/kg. Among the 50 to 55 dose-escalation patients, around 19 had hepatocellular carcinoma, about 15 melanoma, 9 renal cell carcinoma and 9 head and neck cancer. In the dose-escalation cohort, around 80% of patients were male, and the mean age was around 60 years with a range of roughly 20 to 85. Prior anti-PD-1, anti-PD-L1 or anti-CTLA-4 therapy was permitted, and checkpoint inhibitors had been received by about two fifths of dose-escalation patients. Partial responses were achieved by three dose-escalation patients, of whom one had hepatocellular carcinoma and two had cutaneous melanoma. The point of sequencing TCRbeta in the periphery was to test whether ivuxolimab changed TCR sequence diversity and drove clonal T-cell expansion. The paper covers the monotherapy dose-escalation part of the phase I ivuxolimab trial, which included N of about 56 patients.

Reading the germline V gene gives CDR1 MDHEN and CDR2 SYDVKM. The junction carries 9 bases between V and J, which are trimmed by 6 bases and 3 bases respectively. Measured from the cysteine to the phenylalanine, the CDR3 is 12 residues long. The entry retains the CDR3 DNA only, 36 bases that are in frame from base 1. General findings and caveats noted by the study authors: In the 0.1-3.0 mg/kg groups, partial responders had among the lowest normalized peripheral clonal expansion, particularly in CD8+ T cells. The antigen specificity of the clonally expanded peripheral T cells was not determined. Low levels of normalized T-cell clonal expansion were also seen in some patients who did not respond. At doses of 0.1 to 3.0 mg/kg, clonal expansion of both CD4+ and CD8+ T cells in blood was seen between baseline and week 6. After ivuxolimab, expanded clones were on average more numerous among CD8+ T cells than among CD4+ T cells.

A remark on this clone: Its cognate antigen has yet to be identified. Base qualities are missing; no much larger clone stands one base away.

The trial excluded patients who had a history of autoimmune disease or who were on systemic immunosuppression. Peripheral blood for TCR sequencing was collected from all dose cohorts at baseline, on cycle 4 day 1, and on cycle 7 day 1. The samples were drawn from a first-in-human, open-label, multicenter phase I dose-escalation trial of ivuxolimab. Adults with locally advanced or metastatic melanoma, renal cell, hepatocellular, or head and neck squamous cell carcinoma were enrolled in the trial. Before TCR sequencing, CD4+ and CD8+ T cells were separately sorted from peripheral blood. For sequencing of the TCRbeta CDR3 region, genomic DNA was extracted from the sorted cells. The immunoSEQ Assay was used to sequence the TCRbeta CDR3 regions. TCRdb's version of the immuneACCESS table is confined to in-frame rearrangements and falls short of the full clone set. An unresolved V gene accounts for under half of the shortfall where checked; the remainder is of unknown origin. The sample contains roughly 46,000 clones, nearly 90% of them found a single time. Roughly 0.67% of the sample is taken by the ten largest.

Sequences were derived from CD4+ or CD8+ T cells sorted from blood, sampled in a trial of the OX40 agonist ivuxolimab. The sequence was obtained from an adult with an advanced solid tumor such as melanoma, head and neck, liver or kidney cancer. This sequence uses TRBV28 and TRBJ2-7; the D gene cannot be resolved reliably. The CDR3: CASSRTFYEQYF. The nucleotides read TGTGCCAGCAGCCGAACCTTCTACGAGCAGTACTTC.